The TCR beta chain under discussion was sequenced for a study of blood T cell repertoires in COVID-19 (dated by TCRdb to 2018 to 2021). Study-level background: Samples from collaborators originated in the United States, Italy and Spain and spanned both the acute and convalescent phases of COVID-19. Deeply sampled blood TCRbeta repertoires from subjects exposed to, actively infected with, or recovered from COVID-19 were included in the dataset. The prospective study material was composed of cDNA or gDNA derived from T cells, B-cell-depleted T cells, or PBMCs. Sample metadata almost always included a de-identified subject ID, COVID-19 status, age in years and sex. Samples were obtained from the ongoing ImmuneRACE study (first 160 participants) and from about 1,300 subjects provided by 6 global collaborators. Where HLA class I and class II types were available, the types were taken from metadata supplied by the sample provider, not from assay-based typing. The repertoires were released in a freely available public database meant as a resource for research on the immune response to SARS-CoV-2. Overall study outcomes, separate from this receptor: How much clinical and demographic metadata was included differed by source and by participant, and the metadata was provided uncurated.

TCRbeta CDR3 regions were amplified from genomic DNA by means of the immunoSEQ Assay, a bias-controlled multiplex PCR. In the original analysis: The number of nucleated cells in each sample was estimated by amplification of reference gene primers within the assay. Sequence reads were collapsed and filtered to measure the absolute abundance of every unique TCRbeta CDR3 rearrangement. For each sample, productive Simpson clonality was calculated as the square root of Simpson's diversity index over productive rearrangements. As stored in TCRdb, this immuneACCESS dataset retains in-frame rearrangements with V and J assigned. A fraction of the clones does not appear; measured against another copy, unresolved V genes explain less than half of the discrepancy, and the remainder lacks a known reason. From that table come the V and J calls and clone size; the DNA was used to work out D and trimming. The sample table records tens of thousands of clones; around 81% of these occur just once. 5% to 6.5% of the sample is held by the ten biggest clonotypes.

Comments on this clone: The clone's antigen remains unknown. No much larger clonotype is one base removed from it; base qualities were not supplied.

Whole blood was collected in K2EDTA tubes by collaborating institutions according to the institutions' own protocols. For TCRbeta analysis, collaborators shipped samples as frozen whole blood, isolated PBMCs, or DNA extracted from either of those sample types. V was cut back by 6 bases and J by 2 bases, leaving a gap of 11 bases between them. From a lookup of the germline V gene, CDR1 and CDR2 are SGHVS and FQNEAQ. The CDR3 numbers 13 residues from cysteine through phenylalanine. Only the CDR3 DNA is retained, 39 bases long and in frame from the first base. The receptor was isolated from an older man with acute or convalescent COVID-19. The receptor chain draws on TRBV7-8 and TRBJ2-7; the D gene is perhaps TRBD1, on 6 matching bases. The sequencing sample was made of peripheral blood. The bases read TGTGCCAGCAGGACAGGCGGCACCTACGAGCAGTACTTC. This is translated as CASRTGGTYEQYF.